The 26 T cell receptor beta chains below come from one sample, sequenced in a study of cytomegalovirus exposure and HLA in healthy donors. A multiplex PCR was run with 60 Vbeta primers and 13 Jbeta primers. Libraries were prepared by immunoSEQ multiplex PCR; TCRdb keeps only in-frame clonotypes and omits some of them. This table holds about 100,000 clones, roughly 74% found once. The source material was PBMCs. Every receptor here comes from a woman between 18 and 30 years old in good health and CMV-seropositive.

This chain uses TRBV7-3 with TRBJ2-6; tentative D call: TRBD1 (5 bases). Trimming removed 4 bases at V and 0 bases at J, with 13 bases between. Germline CDR1 and CDR2: SGHTA and FQGTGA. The CDR3 runs to 17 residues. CDR3 protein: CASSSNRQLSGANVLTF. CDR3 DNA sequence: TGTGCCAGCAGCTCGAATCGACAGCTCTCTGGGGCCAACGTCCTGACTTTC.

This chain links TRBV10-3 with TRBJ2-3; TRBD1 aligns across 9 bases. The junction had 10 bases not matched to a gene; V was cut back by 5 bases and J by 1 base. Germline CDR1 and CDR2: ENHRY and SYGVKD. The CDR3 spans 17 residues. CDR3 protein: CAISRVGGTGRTDTQYF. The CDR3 DNA reads as TGTGCCATCAGTCGCGTCGGTGGGACAGGGCGCACAGATACGCAGTATTTT.

The V and J genes are TRBV9 and TRBJ2-2; the match to TRBD2 covers 10 bases. J lost 7 bases, V lost 0 bases, and 9 bases had no gene match. The length of the CDR3 is 17 residues. CDR1 and CDR2 from the germline V gene are SGDLS and YYNGEE. CDR3 in amino acids: CASSVASLAGVGGELFF. The DNA of the CDR3 is TGTGCCAGCAGCGTAGCTAGCCTAGCGGGGGTTGGCGGGGAGCTGTTTTTT.

This sequence joins TRBV19 and TRBJ2-1, with 11 bases identical to TRBD2. The trim removed 3 bases at V and 7 bases at J, leaving 5 bases unmatched. Germline lookup yields CDR1 LNHDA and CDR2 SQIVND (reference sequence). This CDR3 is built from 15 residues. Here the CDR3 reads CASSMKVAGGNEQFF. As DNA, the CDR3 is TGTGCCAGTAGTATGAAGGTAGCGGGAGGGAATGAGCAGTTCTTC.

V is TRBV4-1 and J is TRBJ1-1; maybe TRBD1 (5 bases). This CDR3 has 13 residues. Germline V gene data show CDR1 as MGHRA and CDR2 as YSYEKL. V shed 4 bases and J shed 4 bases, with 10 bases lying between them. CDR3 nucleotide sequence: TGCGCCAGCAGCCTCGGGGGAGGCACTGAAGCTTTCTTT. Protein product: CASSLGGGTEAFF.

The table lists this clone with a count of one. The chain employs TRBV11-2 and TRBJ2-5, with a weak D call TRBD1 (6 bases). V was cut by 3 bases and J by 5 bases, with 19 bases left in between. Germline CDR1 reads SGHAT; CDR2 reads FQNNGV. The CDR3 contains 16 residues. CDR3 DNA sequence: TGTGCCAGCAGCTTTGCGACAGGAACCTCCACGGAGACCCAGTACTTC. This encodes CASSFATGTSTETQYF.

This clone appeared once. The chain has TRBV29-1 and TRBJ2-7; 9 bases map to TRBD2. The CDR3 contains 14 residues. The germline gives CDR1 SQVTM, CDR2 ANQGSEA. The J segment lost 1 base and the V segment lost 6 bases, leaving 7 bases of the junction unmatched. This CDR3 reads CSVCLGLASYEQYF. CDR3 in DNA: TGCAGCGTATGCCTGGGACTAGCTTCCTACGAGCAGTACTTC.

This clone has only a few counts. The V and J genes are TRBV2 and TRBJ2-1; TRBD2 matches at 10 bases. The CDR3 is 15 amino acids. Trimming cost V 8 bases and J 3 bases; bases outside gene matches: 7. Looked up from germline, CDR1 is SNHLY and CDR2 is FYNNEI. CDR3 in amino acids: CASESRTSGYNEQFF. CDR3 nucleotide sequence: TGTGCCAGCGAAAGCCGGACTAGCGGCTACAATGAGCAGTTCTTC.

This rearrangement joins TRBV1 to TRBJ1-4. TRBV1 is a pseudogene. The CDR3 length is 20 residues. The CDR3 loop reads CTSSQDVRQERERTNEKLFF. In DNA form, the CDR3 reads TGCACCAGCAGCCAAGATGTACGGCAAGAAAGGGAGCGGACTAATGAAAAACTGTTTTTT.

J is TRBJ1-6 and V is TRBV5-6; D might be TRBD1 (6 bases). The V gene lost 3 bases and the J gene lost 9 bases, with 22 bases spanning the gap. The germline gives CDR1 SGHDT, CDR2 YYEEEE. The CDR3 runs 17 residues. CDR3 in DNA: TGTGCCAGCAGCTATGATCCTACAGGGAGCTGGAGTTCACCCCTCCACTTT. Its translation: CASSYDPTGSWSSPLHF.

There are a few counts of this clone. The chain links TRBV5-8 to TRBJ1-1; 8 bases are shared with TRBD1. The CDR3 has 14 residues. CDR1 and CDR2 (germline): SGHTS, YDEGEE. After removal of 2 bases from V and 4 bases from J, the junction contained 4 bases not matched to a gene. DNA for the CDR3: TGTGCCAGCAGCTTTCAGGGGGCGGTCACTGAAGCTTTCTTT. It encodes CASSFQGAVTEAFF.

This clone was detected only a few times. The chain combines TRBV28 with TRBJ2-2; 16 bases agree with TRBD2. The J segment lost 12 bases and the V segment lost 4 bases, leaving 5 bases of the junction unmatched. CDR3 length equals 15 residues. Germline-derived CDR1 and CDR2 are MDHEN and SYDVKM. As DNA, the CDR3 is TGTGCCAGCAGTTCCGGGACTAGCGGGAGGGGGAAGCTGTTTTTT. This encodes CASSSGTSGRGKLFF.

This clone appeared a few times. The chain employs TRBV19 and TRBJ2-3; 9 bases fit TRBD1. Trimming removed 10 bases from V and 3 bases from J; junction bases left unmatched: 8. CDR3 length equals 14 residues. Germline CDR1 reads LNHDA; CDR2 reads SQIVND (reference sequence). The CDR3 spells CATKTGGETDTQYF. The CDR3 DNA sequence: TGTGCCACTAAGACAGGGGGTGAGACAGATACGCAGTATTTT.

This clone was seen only a few times. V gene TRBV15 combines with J gene TRBJ2-1; tentatively, D is TRBD1 (6 bases). Per the germline V gene, CDR1 is LNHNV and CDR2 is YYDKDF (reference sequence). This CDR3 spans 12 amino acids. The V end lost 1 base, the J end lost 12 bases, and 10 bases lay between the germline ends. DNA for the CDR3: TGTGCCACCAGCAGAGGCTGGGGGCTGCAGTTCTTC. It translates to CATSRGWGLQFF.

The J gene is TRBJ2-1, the V gene TRBV15, with TRBD2 matching 13 bases. The CDR3 length is 18 residues. Germline values: CDR1 LNHNV, CDR2 YYDKDF (reference sequence). J gave up 1 base and V 5 bases, and 8 bases lay outside the gene matches. CDR3 sequence reads: CATSRGLAGIGSYNEQFF. CDR3 DNA sequence: TGTGCCACCAGCCGGGGACTAGCGGGAATAGGGTCCTACAATGAGCAGTTCTTC. The variable domain in full, with the rest retrieved from reference TRBV15 and TRBJ2-1, is DAMVIQNPRYQVTQFGKPVTLSCSQTLNHNVMYWYQQKSSQAPKLLFHYYDKDFNNEADTPDNFQSRRPNTSFCFLDIRSPGLGDTAMYLCATSRGLAGIGSYNEQFFGPGTRLTVL.

V usage is TRBV21-1 and J usage is TRBJ2-5; TRBD1 is the table's D call and was not checked against the DNA. TRBV21-1 is recorded as a pseudogene. The CDR3 extends over 15 amino acids. CDR3 DNA sequence: TGTGCCAGCAGCAACCCCCGGGACAGGAAAGAGACCCAGTACTTC. The encoded protein is CASSNPRDRKETQYF.

V usage is TRBV7-9 and J usage is TRBJ1-2; D might be TRBD1 (6 bases). The germline CDR1 and CDR2 sequences are SEHNR and FQNEAQ (reference sequence). Deletions cut 10 bases from V and 3 bases from J, with 15 bases between. The CDR3 length is 13 residues. This chain's CDR3 is CAIEEGGYYGYTF. For the CDR3, the DNA is TGTGCCATAGAGGAGGGGGGGTACTATGGCTACACCTTC.

The V and J genes are TRBV4-3 and TRBJ1-4; 7 bases map to TRBD1. Germline V gene data show CDR1 as LGHNA and CDR2 as YSLEER. The ends lost 1 base at V and 2 bases at J; junction bases unmatched: 7. CDR3 length equals 17 residues. The CDR3 sequence is CASSQGQGMVTNEKLFF. CDR3 DNA: TGCGCCAGCAGCCAAGGACAGGGAATGGTGACTAATGAAAAACTGTTTTTT.

This clone has more than one count but fewer than ten. This CDR3 is CASSSTGISSGYTF. CDR3 bases: TGTGCCAGCAGCTCAACAGGGATCTCTAGTGGCTACACCTTC. V usage is TRBV27 and J usage is TRBJ1-2, with D possibly matching TRBD1 (6 bases). The CDR3 totals 14 residues. V was shortened by 6 bases and J by 7 bases, with 18 bases between the two germline ends. Germline loops: CDR1 MNHEY, CDR2 SMNVEV (reference sequence).

This chain connects TRBV19 to TRBJ1-1; TRBD1 agrees at 8 bases. This CDR3 spans 15 amino acids. Losses at the gene ends were 6 bases for V and 1 base for J; bases not matched to a gene: 7. Germline V gives CDR1 LNHDA, CDR2 SQIVND (reference sequence). The CDR3 protein is CASRSGTGGNTEAFF. The CDR3 nucleotides read TGTGCCAGTAGGTCCGGCACAGGGGGGAACACTGAAGCTTTCTTT.

The rearrangement uses TRBV7-2 and TRBJ2-5; 7 positions match TRBD1. The CDR3 consists of 13 residues. Germline V gene sequence: CDR1 SGHTA, CDR2 FQGNSA. V dropped 7 bases and J dropped 5; count of bases not matched to a gene: 7. The CDR3 DNA reads TGTGCCAGCAACGAAGGGGGCAGGGAGACCCAGTACTTC. Protein: CASNEGGRETQYF. Based on the CDR3 plus reference TRBV7-2 and TRBJ2-5, the full variable domain is GAGVSQSPSNKVTEKGKDVELRCDPISGHTALYWYRQSLGQGLEFLIYFQGNSAPDKSGLPSDRFSAERTGGSVSTLTIQRTQQEDSAVYLCASNEGGRETQYFGPGTRLLVL.

This clone was observed a few times. The genes are TRBV7-2 and TRBJ2-5, with TRBD2 matching over 7 bases. V trimming: 6 bases; J trimming: 1 base; junction bases outside the gene matches: 11. Germline CDR1 and CDR2: SGHTA and FQGNSA. The CDR3 length is 16 residues. CDR3 protein: CASSWGRTRGQETQYF. The CDR3 region has the DNA TGTGCCAGCAGTTGGGGCAGGACTAGGGGCCAAGAGACCCAGTACTTC.

This clone occurred a few times. The chain has TRBV7-7 and TRBJ1-4, with D tentatively TRBD1 (5 bases). Trimming stripped 5 bases from V and 8 bases from J, with 21 bases between. This CDR3 spans 16 amino acids. Germline assignment: CDR1 SSHAT and CDR2 FNYEAQ (reference sequence). CDR3 protein: CASSPEYPDTREKLFF. In nucleotides, the CDR3 is TGTGCCAGCAGCCCCGAGTACCCGGACACCAGAGAAAAACTGTTTTTT.

This clone was detected once. For the CDR3, the DNA is TGCGCCAGCGGAACAGGGGCAGGGGAGCAGTACTTC. The encoded protein is CASGTGAGEQYF. J is TRBJ2-7 and V is TRBV10-2; 7 nucleotides line up with TRBD1. The CDR3 has 12 residues. The V gene end was trimmed by 8 bases and the J gene end by 7 bases; junction bases not matched to a gene: 8. Germline CDR1 reads WSHSY; CDR2 reads SAAADI.

The CDR3 loop reads CASSLKQSDGYTF. The CDR3 region has the DNA TGTGCCAGCAGTTTAAAACAGTCAGATGGCTACACCTTC. This rearrangement joins TRBV27 to TRBJ1-2; the D is unclear. Trimming pared 2 bases from V and 6 bases from J, leaving 10 bases between. The germline V gene has CDR1 MNHEY and CDR2 SMNVEV (reference sequence). The CDR3 has 13 residues.

CDR3 sequence reads: CASSQEGAGYGYTF. Written as DNA, the CDR3 is TGTGCCAGCTCACAGGAGGGGGCCGGCTATGGCTACACCTTC. V usage is TRBV18 and J usage is TRBJ1-2; TRBD1 matches 7 bases. The V gene's germline CDR1 is KGHSH and CDR2 LQKENI. The CDR3 runs to 14 residues. V dropped 4 bases and J dropped 4; count of bases not matched to a gene: 6.